This TCR beta chain was observed in a study of blood T cell repertoires in COVID-19. Study context: The United States, Italy and Spain supplied acute and convalescent COVID-19 samples. Sources were T cells, B-cell-depleted T cells, or PBMCs; the material itself was cDNA or gDNA.

Authors' analysis steps: It was from reference gene primer amplification that nucleated cell counts were estimated. Data came from immunoSEQ multiplex PCR; TCRdb stores just in-frame clones and leaves some out. V, J and clone size derive from that table, while D and trimming were established from the DNA sequence. The sample consists of around 160,000 clones, about 88% of them appearing once. The receptor comes from a human donor in a cohort sampled during active COVID-19. Sequencing input: peripheral blood.

CDR3 sequence reads: CASSLDRDSPLHF. CDR3 nucleotides: TGTGCCAGCAGCTTGGACAGGGACTCACCCCTCCACTTT. This chain uses TRBV28 with TRBJ1-6, with TRBD1 identical over 8 bases. The CDR3 is 13 amino acids. Germline CDR1 is MDHEN and CDR2 is SYDVKM. Unmatched junction bases numbered 5, after V lost 6 bases and J lost 10 bases.